A single sample is the source of the 14 T cell receptor beta chains below, sequenced in a study of CD8+CD57+ T cells in acquired aplastic anemia. Genomic DNA acted as the template from which TCR beta VDJ combination and CDR3 sequence profiling were carried out. Using its own MiXCR run on the reads, TCRdb lists one record per CDR3 protein. The table includes under 350,000 distinct CDR3 sequences, 55% to 60% detected once. Material for sequencing was sorted CD4+, CD8+, or CD8+CD57+ T cells (not recorded which) from PBMCs. Receptor source: a human donor with severe aplastic anemia or a healthy control (not recorded which).

The chain is built from TRBV13 and TRBJ2-2; the D gene is possibly TRBD2 (5 bases). The germline gives CDR1 PRHDT, CDR2 FYEKMQ (reference sequence). Trimming took 5 bases from V and 5 from J, leaving 18 bases between them. The CDR3 is 16 amino acids. The CDR3 is CASSLEGSSPTGELFF. The CDR3 nucleotides read TGTGCCAGCAGCCTAGAGGGCAGTTCTCCTACCGGGGAGCTGTTTTTT.

The chain combines TRBV28 with TRBJ1-4; possible D gene TRBD1, 5 bases. Germline loops: CDR1 MDHEN, CDR2 SYDVKM. The CDR3 loop spans 18 amino acids. The V gene lost 6 bases and the J gene lost 4 bases, with 24 bases spanning the gap. The CDR3 spells CASSLPGTLKVSNEKLFF. DNA for the CDR3: TGTGCCAGCAGCCTGCCCGGGACCCTCAAAGTTAGTAATGAAAAACTGTTTTTT.

This clonotype has at least ten counts. The genes are TRBV3-1 and TRBJ2-3, with D possibly being TRBD1 or TRBD2 (5 bases each). Trimming pared 3 bases from V and 2 bases from J, leaving 9 bases between. This CDR3 has 14 amino acids. The germline V gene encodes CDR1 LGHDT and CDR2 YNNKEL (reference sequence). CDR3 DNA sequence: TGTGCCAGCAGCCATGGGGGACCCACAGATACGCAGTATTTT. Its translation is CASSHGGPTDTQYF.

This rearrangement joins TRBV2 to TRBJ2-7, with D unresolved. This CDR3 contains 11 residues. Germline values: CDR1 SNHLY, CDR2 FYNNEI. With 6 bases removed from V and 3 bases from J, the gap between germline ends came to 6 bases. The CDR3 DNA follows: TGTGCCAGCAGGGAACGCTACGAGCAGTACTTC. Translation: CASRERYEQYF.

This sequence joins TRBV24-1 and TRBJ1-4; maybe TRBD1 (6 bases). The V end was cut by 7 bases, the J end by 7 bases, with 21 bases between. Germline-derived CDR1 and CDR2 are KGHDR and SFDVKD. This CDR3 is built from 16 residues. The CDR3 DNA reads as TGTGCCACCAGGCAGGACGAGCAATCAGGGGTTGAAAAACTGTTTTTT. It yields the protein CATRQDEQSGVEKLFF.

This sequence joins TRBV10-3 and TRBJ2-3; no clear D gene. V was clipped by 7 bases and J by 0 bases, with 14 bases between them. Germline CDR1 and CDR2: ENHRY and SYGVKD. This CDR3 contains 15 residues. The CDR3 region has the DNA TGTGCCATCACCCTAGGCGGAACTAGCACAGATACGCAGTATTTT. Protein: CAITLGGTSTDTQYF.

J is TRBJ1-2 and V is TRBV25-1, with D possibly TRBD1 on 5 matching bases. The CDR3 contains 13 residues. Trimming removed 2 bases from V and 4 bases from J, with 8 bases in between. CDR1 is MGHDK, CDR2 SYGVNS, per germline. The CDR3 nucleotides read TGTGCCAGCAGTGAAACCGGGGCCTATGGCTACACCTTC. Residues: CASSETGAYGYTF.

Of note for this clonotype: The DNA is left out, because the CDR3 cannot be placed on it with certainty; the CDR3 is given as TCRdb lists it. This chain's CDR3 is CSAYFCASSQSGTEAFF. The rearrangement uses TRBV20-1 and TRBJ1-1. Per the germline V gene, CDR1 is DFQATT and CDR2 is SNEGSKA (reference sequence). The CDR3 is made up of 17 amino acids, end residues included.

The J gene is TRBJ2-3, the V gene TRBV12-3 or TRBV12-4, with TRBD2 matching 10 bases. The CDR3 contains 16 residues. The ends lost 6 bases at V and 0 bases at J; junction bases unmatched: 6. CDR3 region: CASSLSSGGSTDTQYF. In nucleotides, the CDR3 is TGTGCCAGCAGCCTTTCTAGCGGGGGTAGCACAGATACGCAGTATTTT.

V is TRBV7-8 and J is TRBJ1-4; D is possibly TRBD1 (5 bases). Germline V gives CDR1 SGHVS, CDR2 FQNEAQ. The CDR3 totals 13 residues. Trimming shortened V by 5 bases and J by 10 bases, and 14 bases separated the two germline ends. The CDR3 here is CASSPTRDGKLFF. Written as DNA, the CDR3 is TGTGCCAGCAGCCCCACTAGGGACGGAAAACTGTTTTTT.

A few counts support this clonotype. V and J are TRBV10-3 and TRBJ2-1; 7 bases map to TRBD2. Looked up from germline, CDR1 is ENHRY and CDR2 is SYGVKD. This CDR3 comprises 14 residues. V dropped 4 bases and J dropped 7; count of bases not matched to a gene: 7. The CDR3, as DNA: TGTGCCATCAGTGCCGAGCGGGATGCTAATGAGCAGTTCTTC. It specifies CAISAERDANEQFF.

The chain couples TRBV7-2 to TRBJ1-2; D is unclear. V was clipped by 0 bases and J by 4 bases, with 9 bases between them. The CDR3 consists of 14 residues. CDR1 and CDR2 (germline): SGHTA, FQGNSA. The DNA of the CDR3 is TGTGCCAGCAGCTTAGCCGCGGGATCCTATGGCTACACCTTC. It is translated as CASSLAAGSYGYTF.

V is TRBV2 and J is TRBJ2-5, with D possibly matching TRBD2 (6 bases). Germline V gene data show CDR1 as SNHLY and CDR2 as FYNNEI. The germline V and J ends were trimmed by 8 bases and 0 bases, with 10 bases remaining between them. The CDR3 length is 13 residues. The CDR3 protein is CASARGNQETQYF. In DNA form, the CDR3 reads TGTGCCAGCGCCCGGGGGAACCAAGAGACCCAGTACTTC.

The rearrangement joins TRBV19 to TRBJ1-1; D not resolved. This CDR3 has 13 residues. V was cut by 3 bases and J by 0 bases, with 5 bases left in between. From germline, CDR1 is LNHDA and CDR2 SQIVND (reference sequence). This CDR3 is CASSITMNTEAFF. The CDR3 DNA is TGTGCCAGTAGTATCACCATGAACACTGAAGCTTTCTTT.